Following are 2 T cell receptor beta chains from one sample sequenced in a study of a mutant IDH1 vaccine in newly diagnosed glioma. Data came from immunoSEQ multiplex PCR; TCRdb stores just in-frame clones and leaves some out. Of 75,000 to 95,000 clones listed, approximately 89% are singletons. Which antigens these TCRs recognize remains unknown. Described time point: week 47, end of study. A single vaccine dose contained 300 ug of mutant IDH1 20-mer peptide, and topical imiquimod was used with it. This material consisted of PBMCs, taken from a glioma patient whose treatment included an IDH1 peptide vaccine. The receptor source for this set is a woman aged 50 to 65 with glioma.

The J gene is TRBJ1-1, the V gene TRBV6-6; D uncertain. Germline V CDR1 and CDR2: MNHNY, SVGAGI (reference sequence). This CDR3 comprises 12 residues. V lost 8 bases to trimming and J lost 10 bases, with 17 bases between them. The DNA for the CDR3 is TGTGCCAGCCTTGACAACCCGGGTCGAGCTTTCTTT. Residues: CASLDNPGRAFF.

The CDR3 protein is CSASRGGEPQHF. The CDR3 bases are TGCAGCGCCTCACGGGGGGGGGAGCCCCAGCATTTT. The rearrangement joins TRBV29-1 to TRBJ1-5, with D tentatively TRBD1 (5 bases). CDR1 SQVTM and CDR2 ANQGSEA come from the germline V gene. V lost 7 bases to trimming and J lost 8 bases, with 15 bases between them. This CDR3 contains 12 residues.